The clone carrying this TCR beta chain appeared once. The data belong to a study of blood T cell repertoires in COVID-19. Overall study context: Samples representing acute and convalescent COVID-19 were sourced from the United States, Italy and Spain. T cells, B-cell-depleted T cells, or PBMCs provided the cDNA or gDNA that served as material.

This CDR3 is built from 13 residues. Germline CDR1 reads SGDLS; CDR2 reads YYNGEE. The V end was cut by 2 bases, the J end by 2 bases, with 7 bases between. Authors' methods: Reference gene primer amplification gave nucleated cell count estimates. The protocol was immunoSEQ multiplex PCR, while the TCRdb copy is restricted to in-frame clones and leaves out a portion. For V, J and clone size, that table is used; D and trimming come from the DNA. Seen here are approximately 240,000 clones, under 85% observed once, and the top ten hold around 1.3%. The sequence was obtained from a woman aged 25 to 39 with COVID-19, enrolled during active disease. This chain joins TRBV9 and TRBJ1-2; D may be TRBD1 (5 bases). Sequenced input: peripheral blood. DNA for the CDR3: TGTGCCAGCAGCGTCGACAGAAACTATGGCTACACCTTC. Its protein is CASSVDRNYGYTF.